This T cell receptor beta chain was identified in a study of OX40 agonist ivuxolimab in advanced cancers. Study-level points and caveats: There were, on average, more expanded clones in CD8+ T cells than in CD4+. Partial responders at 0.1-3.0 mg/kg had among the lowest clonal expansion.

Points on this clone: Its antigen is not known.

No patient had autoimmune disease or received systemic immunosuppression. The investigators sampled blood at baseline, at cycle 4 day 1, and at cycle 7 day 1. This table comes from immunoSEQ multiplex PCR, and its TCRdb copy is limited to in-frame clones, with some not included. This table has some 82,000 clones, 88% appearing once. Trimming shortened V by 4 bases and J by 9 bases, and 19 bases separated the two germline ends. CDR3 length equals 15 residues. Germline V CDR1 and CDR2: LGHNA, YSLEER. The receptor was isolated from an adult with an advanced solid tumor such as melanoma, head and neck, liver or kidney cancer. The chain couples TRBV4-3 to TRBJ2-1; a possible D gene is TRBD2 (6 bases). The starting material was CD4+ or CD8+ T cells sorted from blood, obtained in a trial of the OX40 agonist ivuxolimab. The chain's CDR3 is CASSPNYGLSGEQFF. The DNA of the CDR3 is TGCGCCAGCAGCCCGAATTATGGACTATCCGGTGAGCAGTTCTTC.